This T cell receptor (beta chain) came from a study of radiotherapy plus CTLA-4 blockade in lung cancer. Germline trimming cut 5 bases from V and 3 bases from J; bases unmatched to any gene: 11. This CDR3 is built from 16 residues. Germline values: CDR1 SGHTA, CDR2 FQGNSA. Clones were sequenced by immunoSEQ multiplex PCR, and TCRdb holds only the in-frame ones, with some missing. The sample comprises more than 55,000 clones, approximately 82% of which are singletons, and approximately 6.1% rests with the top ten. V and J are TRBV7-2 and TRBJ2-5; TRBD2 matches 8 bases. The sequenced sample was peripheral blood, obtained from a patient treated with radiotherapy plus ipilimumab. This clonotype was obtained from a human donor with non-small cell lung cancer whose response to radiotherapy plus ipilimumab could not be evaluated. The CDR3 bases are TGTGCCAGCAGCAGAGGGGCGGGGGGCACCAAAGAGACCCAGTACTTC. Amino acids: CASSRGAGGTKETQYF.